The rows below give T cell receptor beta chains drawn from one sample of a study of shared clonotypes between healthy human individuals. Sequencing used immunoSEQ multiplex PCR; TCRdb keeps in-frame clones, though not all of them. The sample lists roughly 2.1 million clones; 85% to 95% were seen once. The specimen sequenced was naive CD8+ T cells from PBMCs. The receptors were gathered from a man aged 18 to 29 in good health. Some clones in this sample may be carry-over from other donors' samples. Each CDR3 is given with its conserved first and last residue. A D gene is named only where the DNA matches it firmly. Only part of the rows carry a size: once, few, many, or a class if the clone is expanded.

V gene	D gene	J gene	clone size	CDR3 DNA	CDR3 protein
TRBV9	.	TRBJ2-2	.	TGTGCCAGCAGCGTAGGACCCGCGTCCGGGGAGCTGTTTTTT	CASSVGPASGELFF
TRBV4-2	.	TRBJ2-7	.	TGTGCCAGCAGCCAAACCGGGACACACAGCTCCTACGAGCAGTACTTC	CASSQTGTHSSYEQYF
TRBV28	.	TRBJ2-7	.	TGTGCCAGCAGCGAAAAGACAGGAACCTACGAGCAGTACTTC	CASSEKTGTYEQYF
TRBV2	TRBD1	TRBJ2-7	.	TGTGCCAGCAGGGGGACAGGGAACGACGAGCAGTACTTC	CASRGTGNDEQYF
TRBV7-9	.	TRBJ2-6	.	TGTGCCAGCAGCTCCCTATCTGGGGCCAACGTCCTGACTTTC	CASSSLSGANVLTF
TRBV30	TRBD1	TRBJ2-5	.	TGTGCCTGGAGCGGACAGGGGTACCAAGTGACCCAGTACTTC	CAWSGQGYQVTQYF
TRBV9	TRBD1	TRBJ2-6	.	TGTGCCAGCAGCGGAAGGGGGCGTGGGGCCAACGTCCTGACTTTC	CASSGRGRGANVLTF
TRBV25-1	TRBD1	TRBJ1-1	.	TGTGCCAGCAGTGAATCACCCCCAACAGGGGGGACTGAAGCTTTCTTT	CASSESPPTGGTEAFF
TRBV30	.	TRBJ1-1	few	TGTGCCCGGAAGCCCGGATCGAACACTGAAGCTTTCTTT	CARKPGSNTEAFF
TRBV27	.	TRBJ2-7	.	TGTGCCAGCAGTTTAGTTGGCCCAGGGATGATCCACGAGCAGTACTTC	CASSLVGPGMIHEQYF
TRBV5-5	TRBD1	TRBJ1-5	.	TGTGCCAGCAGCGGGGACAGGGGGCGAGGTAATCAGCCCCAGCATTTT	CASSGDRGRGNQPQHF
TRBV27	TRBD1	TRBJ1-5	.	TGTGCCAGCAGTTTAATAGGGGGCGAGGAGCCCCAGCATTTT	CASSLIGGEEPQHF
TRBV11-2	.	TRBJ1-4	once	TGTGCCAGCAGCTCCCGCATAGGAACTAATGAAAAACTGTTTTTT	CASSSRIGTNEKLFF
TRBV4-1	.	TRBJ1-2	.	TGCGCCAGCAGCCAACATCGGACAGAGGGCTATGGCTACACCTTC	CASSQHRTEGYGYTF
TRBV7-9	.	TRBJ2-7	.	TGTGCCAGCAGCACAACCCGGGACCCAAATAGCGAGCAGTACTTC	CASSTTRDPNSEQYF
TRBV7-6	TRBD1	TRBJ2-1	.	TGTGCCAGCAGCTTAGCACGGGGTTGGGACAGGGCAAGCAATGAGCAGTTCTTC	CASSLARGWDRASNEQFF
TRBV9	.	TRBJ2-1	.	TGTGCCAGCAGCGTACGAGGTCCGGGCACACCTTCTCACTACAATGAGCAGTTCTTC	CASSVRGPGTPSHYNEQFF
TRBV4-1	TRBD1	TRBJ2-7	once	TGCGCCAGCAGCCTGACAGGGGGACCCTACGAGCAGTACTTC	CASSLTGGPYEQYF
TRBV30	.	TRBJ2-1	.	TGTGCCTGGAGTGTAATGTACGGGGGACACAATGAGCAGTTCTTC	CAWSVMYGGHNEQFF
TRBV27	.	TRBJ2-1	.	TGTGCCAGCAGTTTCGCAGGGCTTTACAATGAGCAGTTCTTC	CASSFAGLYNEQFF
TRBV30	.	TRBJ1-2	.	TGTGCCTGGAGTGTAACAGGGCGAGGCTATGGCTACACCTTC	CAWSVTGRGYGYTF
TRBV28	.	TRBJ2-1	.	TGTGCCAGCAGTCCGGGGTCCAATCTAGAGCAGTTCTTC	CASSPGSNLEQFF
TRBV28	.	TRBJ2-7	.	TGTGCCAGCAGTTTTCTCATGGGCGATTACGAGCAGTACTTC	CASSFLMGDYEQYF
TRBV29-1	.	TRBJ1-3	.	TGCAGCGTTGGGGGGTATGGTGGGGGAAACACCATATATTTT	CSVGGYGGGNTIYF
TRBV27	.	TRBJ2-7	once	TGTGCCAGCAGTTTATCGGACCGAGCCTACGAGCAGTACTTC	CASSLSDRAYEQYF
TRBV28	.	TRBJ2-7	.	TGTGCCAGCAATCCGACCCGGGGCCCTACCTACGAGCAGTACTTC	CASNPTRGPTYEQYF
TRBV6-5	.	TRBJ2-7	.	TGTGCCAGCAGTCCCCGGGCGCCGAACTCCTACGAGCAGTACTTC	CASSPRAPNSYEQYF
TRBV29-1	.	TRBJ1-6	.	TGCAGCGTTGGCCCAGGGGCTCATGGTTCACCCCTCCACTTT	CSVGPGAHGSPLHF
TRBV6-1	.	TRBJ1-5	.	TGTGCCAGCAGTGGGGAGGACAGTCTCAGGAATCAGCCCCAGCATTTT	CASSGEDSLRNQPQHF
TRBV11-2	.	TRBJ1-4	.	TGTGCCAGCAGCTTAGTCCCTAATGAAAAACTGTTTTTT	CASSLVPNEKLFF
TRBV7-8	.	TRBJ1-5	.	TGTGCCAGCAGCCGGAGCAATCAGCCCCAGCATTTT	CASSRSNQPQHF
TRBV25-1	.	TRBJ1-5	.	TGTGCCAGCAGTGATATAATGGAGGACTCCCTTCCCAATCAGCCCCAGCATTTT	CASSDIMEDSLPNQPQHF
TRBV7-9	.	TRBJ1-4	.	TGTGCCAGCAGCTTCTTGGACAATGAAAAACTGTTTTTT	CASSFLDNEKLFF
TRBV19	.	TRBJ1-5	.	TGTGCCAGCCAACAGAGACAAACCAATCAGCCCCAGCATTTT	CASQQRQTNQPQHF
TRBV4-3	.	TRBJ1-5	few	TGCGCCAGCAGCCAAGATAAGCCCCAGCATTTT	CASSQDKPQHF
TRBV4-1	.	TRBJ2-7	.	TGCGCCAGCAGCCTACAACCTAGGTCACCCTCCTACGAGCAGTACTTC	CASSLQPRSPSYEQYF